This T cell receptor (beta chain) was obtained from a study of blood T cell repertoires in COVID-19. Under the authors' procedure: Estimation of nucleated cell counts was performed using reference gene primer amplification. Produced via immunoSEQ multiplex PCR; TCRdb's table is partial and in-frame only. From that table come the V and J calls and clone size; the DNA was used to work out D and trimming. The table records 150,000 or so clones, roughly 80% of them present only once. V shed 0 bases, J shed 10 bases, and the junction held 4 bases outside the gene matches. Looked up from germline, CDR1 is SGHRS and CDR2 is YFSETQ. This CDR3 contains 14 residues.

This chain links TRBV5-1 with TRBJ2-1; 10 bases are a match to TRBD1. The sequence came from a woman aged 50 to 65 who had recovered from COVID-19. The material sequenced was PBMCs or T cells enriched from blood (not recorded which). This CDR3 is CASSLGGQGLEQFF. The CDR3 DNA is TGCGCCAGCAGCTTGGGGGGACAGGGGCTAGAGCAGTTCTTC.